Below are 11 T cell receptor beta chains sequenced from a single sample in a study of T-cell reconstitution after alpha-beta-depleted transplantation in children (dated by TCRdb to about 2016). Receptor amplification or capture employed PCR. Instrument on record: Illumina HiSeq 2500. Molecular barcoding was employed in the preparation of TCR libraries, with unique molecular identifiers being used to normalize TCRbeta repertoire quantification. TCRdb trimmed the raw reads at Q25, called clones with MiXCR and kept productive beta chains. Every entry covers one CDR3 protein and lists the most common genes and DNA from its rows. A total of roughly 610,000 distinct CDR3 sequences appear in this sample, over 9.5% of them only once. About 4.3% of the sample rests with the top ten. The specimen comprised PBMCs from the stem cell graft donor, sampled from the stem cell graft. The receptors were sampled from a human donor who donated a stem cell graft to a child with acute myeloid leukemia.

This clonotype occurred a few times. V usage is TRBV9 and J usage is TRBJ2-5, with 7 nucleotides matching TRBD2. This CDR3 is built from 14 residues. The germline CDR1 and CDR2 sequences are SGDLS and YYNGEE. V lost 0 bases, J lost 7 bases, and 6 bases stayed unmatched. The CDR3, as DNA: TGTGCCAGCAGCGTAGGGGGGGGTCTGGGGACCCAGTACTTC. Protein product: CASSVGGGLGTQYF.

This chain links TRBV6-1 with TRBJ2-7, with D possibly TRBD2 on 7 matching bases. The CDR3 has 14 residues. The germline CDR1 and CDR2 sequences are MNHNS and SASEGT. V lost 8 bases to trimming and J lost 4 bases, with 18 bases between them. CDR3: CASLDSGGPYEQYF. CDR3 nucleotides: TGTGCCAGCCTCGATTCCGGGGGGCCATACGAGCAGTACTTC.

A few counts support this clonotype. The V call is TRBV7-2, the J call TRBJ1-2, with D unresolved. From germline, CDR1 is SGHTA and CDR2 FQGNSA. Deletions cut 5 bases from V and 1 base from J, with 8 bases between. The CDR3 has 13 amino acids. This chain's CDR3 is CASSPRVNYGYTF. CDR3 nucleotide sequence: TGTGCCAGCAGCCCAAGGGTTAACTATGGCTACACCTTC.

This chain connects TRBV4-1 to TRBJ2-5; tentatively, D is TRBD2 (5 bases). Trimming shortened V by 0 bases and J by 2 bases, and 10 bases separated the two germline ends. The CDR3 loop spans 15 amino acids. In germline, CDR1 is MGHRA, CDR2 YSYEKL. The CDR3 region is CASSQEEASQETQYF. Written as DNA, the CDR3 is TGCGCCAGCAGCCAAGAGGAGGCCAGTCAAGAGACCCAGTACTTC.

The chain recombines TRBV7-2 with TRBJ2-1; D is possibly TRBD2 (6 bases). The CDR3 loop spans 16 amino acids. The V and J ends lost 1 base and 1 base respectively, with 11 bases between them. Germline V gene sequence: CDR1 SGHTA, CDR2 FQGNSA. CDR3: CASSLVGLPSYNEQFF. CDR3 nucleotides: TGTGCCAGCAGCTTAGTAGGACTACCTTCCTACAATGAGCAGTTCTTC.

This clonotype was found a few times. V usage is TRBV14 and J usage is TRBJ2-1; 9 bases map to TRBD1. With 2 bases clipped from V and 6 bases from J, the junction kept 8 bases outside the gene matches. Germline V gene sequence: CDR1 SGHDN, CDR2 FVKESK. The CDR3 contains 16 residues. DNA of the CDR3: TGTGCCAGCAGCCAACTTCCGGGACAGGGTGTCAATGAGCAGTTCTTC. It codes for CASSQLPGQGVNEQFF.

This clonotype has a handful of counts. The chain links TRBV6-1 to TRBJ2-7, with 7 bases that match TRBD1. The CDR3 is made up of 12 amino acids. V was pared by 6 bases and J by 8 bases, with 7 bases of the junction left unmatched. Germline CDR1 reads MNHNS; CDR2 reads SASEGT. The CDR3 nucleotides are TGTGCCAGCAGCGCGACAGGGAACAAGCAGTACTTC. Encoded protein: CASSATGNKQYF.

This clonotype was seen a few times. This sequence joins TRBV20-1 and TRBJ2-5; D gene unclear. Germline lookup yields CDR1 DFQATT and CDR2 SNEGSKA (reference sequence). The V end was cut by 7 bases, the J end by 5 bases, with 11 bases between. The CDR3 sequence is 11 residues long. CDR3 protein: CSGESGETQYF. The CDR3 bases are TGCAGTGGAGAATCCGGGGAGACCCAGTACTTC.

This clonotype appeared many times. V is TRBV29-1 and J is TRBJ1-2; possibly TRBD1 for D (5 bases). This CDR3 is 15 amino acids long. The V gene lost 5 bases and the J gene lost 0 bases, with 16 bases spanning the gap. CDR1 is SQVTM and CDR2 is ANQGSEA in the germline V gene. The CDR3 here is CSVYRNRPANYGYTF. The CDR3 bases are TGCAGCGTTTATAGGAACAGGCCAGCTAACTATGGCTACACCTTC.

V is TRBV21-1 and J is TRBJ1-1. TRBV21-1 is a listed pseudogene. The CDR3 has 10 residues. As DNA, the CDR3 is TGTGCCAGAGACACCACTGAAGCTTTCTTT. It yields the protein CARDTTEAFF.

V is TRBV29-1 and J is TRBJ2-7; D is unclear. Germline-derived CDR1 and CDR2 are SQVTM and ANQGSEA. The CDR3 has 14 amino acids. V was cut by 2 bases and J by 8 bases, with 19 bases left in between. The CDR3, as DNA: TGCAGCGTTGAAACGGTTTCTGTACTGGGGAAGCAGTACTTC. Protein product: CSVETVSVLGKQYF.